The next 8 T cell receptor beta chains were all read from a single sample in a study of T cell responses to AZD1222 COVID-19 vaccine. The protocol was immunoSEQ multiplex PCR, while the TCRdb copy is restricted to in-frame clones and leaves out a portion. The table lists more than 75,000 clones, about nine tenths of them singletons. The starting material was peripheral blood, obtained on day 0 of AZD1222 vaccination. These receptors were collected from an adult in good health.

This clone was seen more than once but under ten times. The chain couples TRBV30 to TRBJ1-3, with TRBD1 as a possible D gene (6 bases). The CDR3 loop spans 16 amino acids. CDR1 is GTSNPN, CDR2 SVGIG, per germline (reference sequence). V was trimmed by 1 base and J by 2 bases, leaving 15 bases between them. This CDR3 reads CAWSGALGGPGNTIYF. DNA for the CDR3: TGTGCCTGGAGTGGGGCTCTGGGGGGCCCTGGAAACACCATATATTTT.

The CDR3 DNA follows: TGTGCCAGCAATACAGGGAACCAAAACTATGGCTACACCTTC. It codes for CASNTGNQNYGYTF. The V and J genes are TRBV9 and TRBJ1-2, with D possibly TRBD1 on 6 matching bases. This CDR3 comprises 14 residues. Trimming left V 6 bases short and J 2 bases short, with 14 bases between. The germline V gene encodes CDR1 SGDLS and CDR2 YYNGEE.

CDR3 sequence reads: CASSLRDRGNTEAFF. For the CDR3, the DNA is TGTGCCAGCAGCCTAAGGGACAGGGGGAACACTGAAGCTTTCTTT. V is TRBV13 and J is TRBJ1-1; 10 bases are shared with TRBD1. V gave up 5 bases and J gave up 1 base; unmatched junction bases: 4. The CDR3 length is 15 residues. CDR1 is PRHDT and CDR2 is FYEKMQ in the germline V gene (reference sequence).

The CDR3, as DNA: TGCGCCAGCAGCCAAGAACAGGGGGGTGGCGAGCAGTACTTC. Residues: CASSQEQGGGEQYF. The J gene is TRBJ2-7, the V gene TRBV4-1, with 8 bases fitting TRBD1. This CDR3 has 14 amino acids. Trimming removed 0 bases from V and 6 bases from J; junction bases left unmatched: 4. The germline gives CDR1 MGHRA, CDR2 YSYEKL.

This clone was counted between two and nine times. V gene TRBV5-1 combines with J gene TRBJ1-3, with D unclear. V dropped 6 bases and J dropped 4 bases, with 11 bases sitting between them. This CDR3 is 13 amino acids long. Per the germline V gene, CDR1 is SGHRS and CDR2 is YFSETQ. CDR3 nucleotide sequence: TGCGCCAGCAACGAGGGCGCGGGAAACACCATATATTTT. Translation gives CASNEGAGNTIYF.

The V call is TRBV2, the J call TRBJ2-1, with D perhaps matching TRBD1 (6 bases). The length of the CDR3 is 12 residues. Germline V gene lookup returns CDR1 SNHLY and CDR2 FYNNEI. V lost 6 bases to trimming and J lost 13 bases, with 16 bases between them. The CDR3 reads CASRYGTFIQFF. CDR3 nucleotides: TGTGCCAGCAGGTACGGGACATTTATCCAGTTCTTC.

This clone was recorded only once. This rearrangement joins TRBV27 to TRBJ1-2; 9 bases match TRBD1. V trimming: 6 bases; J trimming: 6 bases; junction bases outside the gene matches: 5. The CDR3 extends over 13 amino acids. CDR1 and CDR2 from the germline V gene are MNHEY and SMNVEV (reference sequence). CDR3 DNA sequence: TGTGCCAGCAGCAACAGGGGGCTAAATGGCTACACCTTC. Translating gives CASSNRGLNGYTF.

This clone was observed a single time. This chain links TRBV19 with TRBJ2-7; TRBD1 agrees at 9 bases. Looked up from germline, CDR1 is LNHDA and CDR2 is SQIVND (reference sequence). The junction had 6 bases not matched to a gene; V was cut back by 6 bases and J by 6 bases. This CDR3 has 13 residues. The CDR3 DNA is TGTGCCAGTAGGTTGGGACAGGGTGGCGAGCAGTACTTC. Protein product: CASRLGQGGEQYF.